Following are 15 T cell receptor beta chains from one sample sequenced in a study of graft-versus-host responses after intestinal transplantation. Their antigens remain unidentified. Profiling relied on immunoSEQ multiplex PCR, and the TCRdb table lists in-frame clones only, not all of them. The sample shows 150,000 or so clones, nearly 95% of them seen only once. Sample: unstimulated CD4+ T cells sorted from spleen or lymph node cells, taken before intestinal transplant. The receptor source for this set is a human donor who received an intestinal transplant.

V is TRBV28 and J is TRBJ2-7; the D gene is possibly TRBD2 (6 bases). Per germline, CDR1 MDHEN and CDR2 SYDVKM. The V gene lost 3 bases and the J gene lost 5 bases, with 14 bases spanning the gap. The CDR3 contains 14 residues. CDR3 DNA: TGTGCCAGCAGTTTGCAAAGGGAGGTCGACGAGCAGTACTTC. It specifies CASSLQREVDEQYF.

CDR3 loop: CASSPNQGPEAFF. The CDR3 nucleotides read TGTGCCAGCTCACCTAATCAGGGTCCTGAAGCTTTCTTT. The chain has TRBV18 and TRBJ1-1, with D possibly being TRBD1 (5 bases). In germline, CDR1 is KGHSH, CDR2 LQKENI. The CDR3 sequence is 13 residues long. Deletions cut 3 bases from V and 6 bases from J, with 11 bases between.

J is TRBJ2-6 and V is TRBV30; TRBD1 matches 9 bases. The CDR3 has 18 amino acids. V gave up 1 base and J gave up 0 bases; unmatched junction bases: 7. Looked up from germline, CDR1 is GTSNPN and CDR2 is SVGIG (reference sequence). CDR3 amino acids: CAWSAPYRGPSGANVLTF. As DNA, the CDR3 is TGTGCCTGGAGTGCCCCGTACAGGGGGCCCTCTGGGGCCAACGTCCTGACTTTC.

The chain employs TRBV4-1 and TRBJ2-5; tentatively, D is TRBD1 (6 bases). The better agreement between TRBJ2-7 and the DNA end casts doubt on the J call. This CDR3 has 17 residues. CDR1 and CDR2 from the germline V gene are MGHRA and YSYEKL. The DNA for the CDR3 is TGCGCCAGCAGCCAAGGTCCCGGGACACTTAGCTCCTACGAGCAGTACTTC. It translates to CASSQGPGTLSSYEQYF.

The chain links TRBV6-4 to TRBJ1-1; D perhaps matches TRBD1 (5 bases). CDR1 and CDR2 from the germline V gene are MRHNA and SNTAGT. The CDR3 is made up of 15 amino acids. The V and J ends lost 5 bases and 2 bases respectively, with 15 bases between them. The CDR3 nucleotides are TGTGCCAGCAGTTTATCCGGGACGGCCAACACTGAAGCTTTCTTT. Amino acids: CASSLSGTANTEAFF.

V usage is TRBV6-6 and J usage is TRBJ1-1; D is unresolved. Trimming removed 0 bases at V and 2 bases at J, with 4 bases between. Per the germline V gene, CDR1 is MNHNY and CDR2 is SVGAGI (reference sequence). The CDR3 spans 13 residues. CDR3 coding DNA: TGTGCCAGCAGTTACTCGACAAACACTGAAGCTTTCTTT. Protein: CASSYSTNTEAFF.

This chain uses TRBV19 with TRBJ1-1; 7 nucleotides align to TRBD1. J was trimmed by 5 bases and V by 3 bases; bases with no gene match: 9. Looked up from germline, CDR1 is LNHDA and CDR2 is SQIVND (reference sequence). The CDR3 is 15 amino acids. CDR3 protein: CASSITTGAGTEAFF. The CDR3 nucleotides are TGTGCCAGTAGTATCACAACAGGGGCAGGGACTGAAGCTTTCTTT.

In DNA form, the CDR3 reads TGTGCCAGCAGTGACGACGGGACTAGTGAGCCTCAGTACTTC. This gives the protein CASSDDGTSEPQYF. This chain links TRBV2 with TRBJ2-4; 8 nucleotides match TRBD2. With 3 bases clipped from V and 12 bases from J, the junction kept 10 bases outside the gene matches. CDR1 SNHLY and CDR2 FYNNEI come from the germline V gene. This CDR3 comprises 14 residues.

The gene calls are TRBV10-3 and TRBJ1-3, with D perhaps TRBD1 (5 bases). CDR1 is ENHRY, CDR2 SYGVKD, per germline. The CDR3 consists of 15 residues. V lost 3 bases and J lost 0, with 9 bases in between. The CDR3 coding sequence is TGTGCCATCAGTGACGACAGCCTCTCTGGAAACACCATATATTTT. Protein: CAISDDSLSGNTIYF.

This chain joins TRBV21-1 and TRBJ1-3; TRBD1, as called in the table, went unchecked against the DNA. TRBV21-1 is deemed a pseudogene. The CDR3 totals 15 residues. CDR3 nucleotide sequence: TGTGCCAGCAGCACGGGACAAAACTCTGGAAACACCATATATTTT. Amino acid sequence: CASSTGQNSGNTIYF.

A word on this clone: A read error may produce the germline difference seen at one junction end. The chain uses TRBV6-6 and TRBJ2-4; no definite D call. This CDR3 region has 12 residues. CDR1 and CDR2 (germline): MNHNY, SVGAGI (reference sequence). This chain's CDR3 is CASSYGFERLDF. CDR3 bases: TGTGCCAGCAGTTACGGGTTTGAACGCCTCGACTTC.

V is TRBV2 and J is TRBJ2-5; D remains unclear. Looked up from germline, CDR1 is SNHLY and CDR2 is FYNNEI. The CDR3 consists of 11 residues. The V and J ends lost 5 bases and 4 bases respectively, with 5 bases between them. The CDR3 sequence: CASSPGETQYF. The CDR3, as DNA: TGTGCCAGCAGTCCAGGAGAGACCCAGTACTTC. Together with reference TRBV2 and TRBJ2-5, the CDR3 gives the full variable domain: EPEVTQTPSHQVTQMGQEVILRCVPISNHLYFYWYRQILGQKVEFLVSFYNNEISEKSEIFDDQFSVERPDGSNFTLKIRSTKLEDSAMYFCASSPGETQYFGPGTRLLVL.

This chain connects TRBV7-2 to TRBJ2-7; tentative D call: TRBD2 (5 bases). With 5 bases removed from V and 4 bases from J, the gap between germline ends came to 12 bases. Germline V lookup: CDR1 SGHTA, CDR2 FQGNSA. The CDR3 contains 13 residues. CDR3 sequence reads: CASSHSEGYEQYF. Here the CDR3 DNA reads TGTGCCAGCAGCCATTCCGAGGGTTACGAGCAGTACTTC.

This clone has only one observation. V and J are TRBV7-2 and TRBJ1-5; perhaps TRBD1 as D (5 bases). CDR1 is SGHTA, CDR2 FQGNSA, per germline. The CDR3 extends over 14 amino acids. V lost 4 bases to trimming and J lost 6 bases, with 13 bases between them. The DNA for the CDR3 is TGTGCCAGCAGCTCGGCGACAGACGGTCAGCCCCAGCATTTT. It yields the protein CASSSATDGQPQHF.

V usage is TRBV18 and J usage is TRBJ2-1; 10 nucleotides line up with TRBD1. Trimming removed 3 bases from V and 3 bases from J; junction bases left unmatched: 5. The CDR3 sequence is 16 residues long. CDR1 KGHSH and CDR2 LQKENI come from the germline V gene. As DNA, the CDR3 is TGTGCCAGCTCACCCCGGACAGGGGGAAGCTACAATGAGCAGTTCTTC. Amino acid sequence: CASSPRTGGSYNEQFF.